This T cell receptor beta chain was sequenced in a study of T cells after yellow fever vaccination. The study's findings and limits: The booster response re-showed most primary clones: roughly 97% CD4, 88% CD8. Few clonotypes appeared in both CD4 and CD8 compartments.

Between the trimmed V and J ends, which lost 2 bases and 5 bases, there was a span of 15 bases. From germline, CDR1 is SGHTA and CDR2 FQGNSA. The CDR3 is 15 amino acids. UMIs and a universal primer site were added when TCR cDNA was made by 5'RACE template switching. TCRdb called the 5' RACE reads again in MiXCR, with one record for every CDR3 protein. Seen here are 450,000 to 550,000 distinct CDR3 sequences, about 19% observed once, and the top ten hold 13% to 15%. Of note for this clonotype: As yet, its antigen is unknown.

Sequenced here: PBMCs, sampled 15 days after the yellow fever booster vaccination. The genes are TRBV7-2 and TRBJ2-5, with a tentative D call TRBD2 (6 bases). This clonotype was obtained from a man aged 25-45 years who received the YFV17D yellow fever vaccine. In DNA, the CDR3 is TGTGCCAGCAGCTTATTTGCGGCCGGGGGTGAGACCCAGTACTTC. Its translation: CASSLFAAGGETQYF.